The 21 T cell receptor beta chains given below trace back to one sample, sequenced in a study of CD8+CD57+ T cells in acquired aplastic anemia. Patients sequenced had flow cytometry evidence of CD8+CD57+ cell expansion. Using genomic DNA as the template, TCR beta VDJ and CDR3 profiling was carried out. TCRdb re-called the reads through MiXCR, storing one row per CDR3 protein. Found here are about 120,000 distinct CDR3 sequences, about 50% of them singletons; the top ten hold roughly 30%. What was sequenced was sorted CD4+, CD8+, or CD8+CD57+ T cells (not recorded which) from PBMCs. The receptors shown here come from a human donor with aplastic anemia.

This chain connects TRBV19 to TRBJ2-1; TRBD2 matches at 10 bases. With 2 bases clipped from V and 3 bases from J, the junction kept 1 base outside the gene matches. CDR3 length: 15 residues. CDR1 and CDR2 from the germline V gene are LNHDA and SQIVND (reference sequence). CDR3 amino acids: CASSILAGDYNEQFF. In DNA, the CDR3 is TGTGCCAGTAGTATACTAGCGGGGGACTACAATGAGCAGTTCTTC.

A word on this clonotype: This clone may be a read error of a much larger clone one base away. As the CDR3 is not closed by the conserved phenylalanine or tryptophan, this likely results from a read error. This chain connects TRBV11-1 to TRBJ2-1, with 9 nucleotides matching TRBD1. From germline, CDR1 is SGHAT and CDR2 FQDESV (reference sequence). V shed 5 bases and J 8 bases; nucleotides not matched to a gene: 10. The CDR3 length is 15 residues. The CDR3 DNA is TGTGCCAGCAGCCCAGACAGGGGGGCAGGTGATGAGCAGTTCCTC. Encoded protein: CASSPDRGAGDEQFL.

The chain has TRBV29-1 and TRBJ1-2, with a weak D call TRBD1 (5 bases). V was pared by 4 bases and J by 6 bases, with 15 bases between. The CDR3 consists of 13 residues. CDR1 and CDR2 (germline): SQVTM, ANQGSEA. CDR3 residues: CSVVARVENGYTF. The CDR3 DNA is TGCAGCGTTGTGGCCAGGGTGGAGAATGGCTACACCTTC.

Many counts were recorded for this clonotype. The gene calls are TRBV15 and TRBJ1-5; 7 bases fit TRBD1. CDR1 is LNHNV and CDR2 is YYDKDF in the germline V gene (reference sequence). Trimming at V came to 5 bases and at J to 4 bases, leaving 14 bases not matched to a gene. The CDR3 covers 17 residues. CDR3 in DNA: TGTGCCACCAGCCACACACAAGACAGGGACCTTAATCAGCCCCAGCATTTT. It encodes CATSHTQDRDLNQPQHF.

This clonotype appeared a few times. The rearrangement links TRBV24-1 to TRBJ2-7; TRBD1 is a possible D gene (5 bases). This CDR3 spans 14 amino acids. V gave up 4 bases and J gave up 2 bases, with 11 bases separating them. Germline assignment: CDR1 KGHDR and CDR2 SFDVKD. CDR3 DNA: TGTGCCACCAGTGACCCAGGGCTTCCCTACGAGCAGTACTTC. Translation gives CATSDPGLPYEQYF.

This clonotype appeared many times. The V call is TRBV20-1, the J call TRBJ1-4; no reliable D call. The CDR3 spans 13 residues. CDR1 is DFQATT, CDR2 SNEGSKA, per germline (reference sequence). Trimming pared 7 bases from V and 3 bases from J, leaving 12 bases between. CDR3 DNA: TGCAGTGTCTGGACGGACCCTAATGAAAAACTGTTTTTT. This gives the protein CSVWTDPNEKLFF.

The gene calls are TRBV24-1 and TRBJ2-1, with 13 bases identical to TRBD2. The CDR3 runs 16 residues. J gave up 5 bases and V 3 bases, and 3 bases lay outside the gene matches. Germline CDR1 and CDR2: KGHDR and SFDVKD. The CDR3 DNA reads as TGTGCCACCAGTGATCGCGGACTAGCGGGGGACAATGAGCAGTTCTTC. Translating it yields CATSDRGLAGDNEQFF.

The rearrangement joins TRBV20-1 to TRBJ2-5; 12 bases align to TRBD2. The V gene end was trimmed by 5 bases and the J gene end by 4 bases; junction bases not matched to a gene: 11. Germline CDR1 is DFQATT and CDR2 is SNEGSKA (reference sequence). The CDR3 loop spans 16 amino acids. The CDR3 loop is CSALGTSGRIGETQYF. CDR3 coding DNA: TGCAGTGCTCTCGGAACTAGCGGGAGGATCGGAGAGACCCAGTACTTC.

The sample holds a few counts of this clonotype. The chain employs TRBV29-1 and TRBJ1-6; D remains ambiguous. Germline V gives CDR1 SQVTM, CDR2 ANQGSEA. CDR3 length: 13 amino acids. The ends were cut back, 5 bases at V and 7 bases at J, with 12 bases in the middle. The CDR3 DNA reads TGCAGCGTTAAGTCGGCGGGAAATTCACCCCTCCACTTT. Encoded protein: CSVKSAGNSPLHF.

This clonotype was seen ten or more times. This chain joins TRBV5-1 and TRBJ2-7; TRBD1 is a possible D gene (6 bases). The CDR3 is 17 residues long. CDR1 is SGHRS, CDR2 YFSETQ, per germline. V was trimmed by 3 bases and J by 3 bases, leaving 22 bases between them. As DNA, the CDR3 is TGCGCCAGCAGCTCCCTTCGGGACAAGTTTGGTGACTACGAGCAGTACTTC. Its protein is CASSSLRDKFGDYEQYF.

This sequence joins TRBV2 and TRBJ2-5; D possibly corresponds to TRBD2 (5 bases). Trimming removed 6 bases at V and 5 bases at J, with 13 bases between. The CDR3 runs to 13 residues. Per the germline V gene, CDR1 is SNHLY and CDR2 is FYNNEI. CDR3 loop: CASSSGASETQYF. The CDR3 DNA sequence: TGTGCCAGCAGCAGCGGAGCTTCGGAGACCCAGTACTTC.

The chain carries TRBV2 and TRBJ1-2; no clear D. Between the trimmed V and J ends, which lost 6 bases and 8 bases, there was a span of 13 bases. The CDR3 loop spans 12 amino acids. CDR1 is SNHLY, CDR2 FYNNEI, per germline. CDR3 nucleotides: TGTGCCAGCAGGAGGGAACAAGGAGGCTACACCTTC. It is translated as CASRREQGGYTF.

The chain joins TRBV2 to TRBJ1-5, with D tentatively TRBD1 (6 bases). The V gene's germline CDR1 is SNHLY and CDR2 FYNNEI. V was trimmed by 7 bases and J by 6 bases, leaving 13 bases between them. The CDR3 has 13 amino acids. The CDR3 is CASKEEGGQPQHF. The CDR3 DNA sequence: TGTGCCAGCAAAGAAGAGGGGGGTCAGCCCCAGCATTTT.

The V gene is TRBV7-2, the J gene TRBJ1-1, with 9 nucleotides matching TRBD1. There are 15 residues in the CDR3. Per the germline V gene, CDR1 is SGHTA and CDR2 is FQGNSA. V shed 5 bases and J 4 bases; nucleotides not matched to a gene: 8. CDR3 loop: CASSLRTGEVTEAFF. As DNA, the CDR3 is TGTGCCAGCAGCCTCAGGACAGGGGAGGTCACTGAAGCTTTCTTT.

In this sample, this clonotype turned up many times. The V and J genes are TRBV5-1 and TRBJ2-3; 8 bases are a match to TRBD2. This CDR3 has 16 amino acids. Germline loops: CDR1 SGHRS, CDR2 YFSETQ. J was trimmed by 3 bases and V by 3 bases; bases with no gene match: 9. CDR3 in amino acids: CASSYPGAGETDTQYF. CDR3 nucleotide sequence: TGCGCCAGCAGCTACCCAGGAGCGGGAGAAACAGATACGCAGTATTTT.

This clonotype has more than one count but fewer than ten. The genes are TRBV27 and TRBJ2-5; tentatively, D is TRBD2 (6 bases). The CDR3 contains 14 residues. Germline assignment: CDR1 MNHEY and CDR2 SMNVEV (reference sequence). The germline V and J ends were trimmed by 8 bases and 5 bases, with 18 bases remaining between them. CDR3 protein: CASAPGLGEETQYF. DNA of the CDR3: TGTGCCAGCGCACCGGGACTCGGGGAGGAGACCCAGTACTTC.

The chain uses TRBV7-2 and TRBJ1-6; D remains ambiguous. The CDR3 runs to 14 residues. Germline values: CDR1 SGHTA, CDR2 FQGNSA. V was pared by 5 bases and J by 9 bases, with 14 bases between. The CDR3 DNA sequence: TGTGCCAGCAGCCTTGCCCTCAGTGGTTCACCCCTCCACTTT. Translated, it gives CASSLALSGSPLHF.

A word on this clonotype: One junction end does not reproduce the germline sequence, and a read error may be involved. The chain links TRBV7-7 to TRBJ1-2, with unresolved D. Germline V gives CDR1 SSHAT, CDR2 FNYEAQ (reference sequence). The CDR3 runs to 14 residues. The CDR3 DNA reads TGTGCTAGCAGGCCGGACGGAGCTAACTATGGCTACACCTTC. This gives the protein CASRPDGANYGYTF. Variable domain in full (rest from reference TRBV7-7 and TRBJ1-2): GAGVSQSPRYKVTKRGQDVTLRCDPISSHATLYWYQQALGQGPEFLTYFNYEAQPDKSGLPSDRFSAERPEGSISTLTIQRTEQRDSAMYRCASRPDGANYGYTFGSGTRLTVV.

The table lists this clonotype with a few counts. The chain has TRBV3-1 and TRBJ1-3; weak D call: TRBD1 (6 bases). The CDR3 length is 16 residues. The germline V and J ends were trimmed by 1 base and 4 bases, with 14 bases remaining between them. Germline loops: CDR1 LGHDT, CDR2 YNNKEL (reference sequence). The CDR3 nucleotides are TGTGCCAGCAGCCAAGGAAGCAGGGGATCGGGAAACACCATATATTTT. Its protein product is CASSQGSRGSGNTIYF.

This sequence joins TRBV10-3 and TRBJ1-5; possible D gene TRBD1, 5 bases. The CDR3 extends over 17 amino acids. The V gene's germline CDR1 is ENHRY and CDR2 SYGVKD. The V end lost 0 bases, the J end lost 0 bases, and 12 bases lay between the germline ends. The chain's CDR3 is CAISESGGDPSNQPQHF. For the CDR3, the DNA is TGTGCCATCAGTGAGTCCGGAGGGGACCCTAGCAATCAGCCCCAGCATTTT.

The J gene is TRBJ2-7, the V gene TRBV4-1; D might be TRBD1 (6 bases). V lost 3 bases and J 3 bases, leaving 12 bases between the germline ends. Looked up from germline, CDR1 is MGHRA and CDR2 is YSYEKL. This CDR3 contains 14 residues. CDR3 loop: CASSHFPTGYEQYF. CDR3 DNA: TGCGCCAGCAGCCACTTCCCGACAGGCTACGAGCAGTACTTC.